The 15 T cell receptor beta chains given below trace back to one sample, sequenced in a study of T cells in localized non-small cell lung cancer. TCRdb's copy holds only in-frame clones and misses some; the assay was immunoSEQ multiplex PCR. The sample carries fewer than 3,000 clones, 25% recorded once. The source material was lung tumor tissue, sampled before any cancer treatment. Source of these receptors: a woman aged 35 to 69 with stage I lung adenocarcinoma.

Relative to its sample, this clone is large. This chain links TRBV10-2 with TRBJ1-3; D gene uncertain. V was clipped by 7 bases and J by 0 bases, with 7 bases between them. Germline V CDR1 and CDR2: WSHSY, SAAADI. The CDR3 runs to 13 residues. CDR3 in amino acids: CASKGPSGNTIYF. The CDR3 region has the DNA TGCGCCAGCAAGGGTCCCTCTGGAAACACCATATATTTT.

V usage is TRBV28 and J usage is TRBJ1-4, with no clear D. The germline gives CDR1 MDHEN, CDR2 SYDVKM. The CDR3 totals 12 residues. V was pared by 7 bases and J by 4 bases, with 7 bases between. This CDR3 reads CASTKNNEKLFF. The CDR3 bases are TGTGCCAGCACCAAGAATAATGAAAAACTGTTTTTT.

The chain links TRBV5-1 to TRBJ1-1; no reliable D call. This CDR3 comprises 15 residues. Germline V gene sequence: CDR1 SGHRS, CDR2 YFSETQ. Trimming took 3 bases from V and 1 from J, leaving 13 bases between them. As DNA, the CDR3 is TGCGCCAGCAGCTCGGGCTGGACGGAGAACACTGAAGCTTTCTTT. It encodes CASSSGWTENTEAFF.

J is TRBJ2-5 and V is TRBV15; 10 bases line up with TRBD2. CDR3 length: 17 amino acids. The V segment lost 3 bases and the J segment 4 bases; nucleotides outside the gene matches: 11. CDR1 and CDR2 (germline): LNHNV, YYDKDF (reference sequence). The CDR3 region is CATSRGSSGRVGETQYF. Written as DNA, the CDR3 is TGTGCCACCAGCAGGGGCTCCAGCGGGAGGGTAGGAGAGACCCAGTACTTC.

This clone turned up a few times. The CDR3 DNA reads as TGTGCCAGCAGCTCGGGGGGAGCGGCCTCCTACAATGAGCAGTTCTTC. Amino acid sequence: CASSSGGAASYNEQFF. The genes are TRBV11-3 and TRBJ2-1; TRBD2 agrees at 7 bases. Germline lookup yields CDR1 SGHNT and CDR2 YENEEA. The CDR3 has 16 amino acids. J gave up 0 bases and V 4 bases, and 6 bases lay outside the gene matches.

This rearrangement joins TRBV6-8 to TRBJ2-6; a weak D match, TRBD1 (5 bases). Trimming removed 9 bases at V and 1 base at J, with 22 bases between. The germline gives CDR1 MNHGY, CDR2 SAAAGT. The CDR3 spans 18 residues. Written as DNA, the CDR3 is TGTGCCAGTTGGACCCGGGCAGGGTCACAATCTGGGGCCAACGTCCTGACTTTC. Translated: CASWTRAGSQSGANVLTF.

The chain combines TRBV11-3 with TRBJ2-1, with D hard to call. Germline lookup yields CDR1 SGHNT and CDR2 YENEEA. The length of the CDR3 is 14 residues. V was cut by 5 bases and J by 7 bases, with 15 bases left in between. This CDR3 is CASSHGWLRNEQFF. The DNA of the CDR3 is TGTGCCAGCAGCCACGGGTGGCTACGGAATGAGCAGTTCTTC.

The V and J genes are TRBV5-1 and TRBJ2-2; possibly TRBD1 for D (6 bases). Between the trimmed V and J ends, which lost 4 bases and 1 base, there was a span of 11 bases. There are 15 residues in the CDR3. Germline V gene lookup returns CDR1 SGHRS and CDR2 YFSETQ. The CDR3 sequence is CASSIGQLNTGELFF. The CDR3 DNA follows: TGCGCCAGCAGCATCGGACAGCTGAACACCGGGGAGCTGTTTTTT.

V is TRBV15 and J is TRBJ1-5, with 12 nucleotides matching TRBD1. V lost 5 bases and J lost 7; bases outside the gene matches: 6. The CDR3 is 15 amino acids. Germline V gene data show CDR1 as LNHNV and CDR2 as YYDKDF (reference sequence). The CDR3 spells CATSWGQGAGQPQHF. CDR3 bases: TGTGCCACCAGCTGGGGACAGGGGGCCGGGCAGCCCCAGCATTTT.

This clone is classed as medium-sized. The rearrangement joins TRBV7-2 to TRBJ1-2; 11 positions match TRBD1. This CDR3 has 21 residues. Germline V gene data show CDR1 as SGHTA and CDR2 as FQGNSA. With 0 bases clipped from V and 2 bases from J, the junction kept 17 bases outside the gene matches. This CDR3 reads CASSLAFASTGTGGRNYGYTF. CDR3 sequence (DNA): TGTGCCAGCAGCTTAGCGTTTGCTTCTACCGGGACAGGGGGAAGGAACTATGGCTACACCTTC.

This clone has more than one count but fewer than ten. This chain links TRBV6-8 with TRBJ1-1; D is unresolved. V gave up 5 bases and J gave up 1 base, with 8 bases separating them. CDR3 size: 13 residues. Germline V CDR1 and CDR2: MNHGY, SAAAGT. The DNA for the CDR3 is TGTGCCAGCAGTATGACACCGAACACTGAAGCTTTCTTT. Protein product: CASSMTPNTEAFF.

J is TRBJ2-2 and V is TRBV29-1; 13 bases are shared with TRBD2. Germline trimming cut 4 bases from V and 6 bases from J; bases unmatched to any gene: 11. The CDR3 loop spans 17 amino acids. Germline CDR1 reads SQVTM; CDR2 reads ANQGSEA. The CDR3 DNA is TGCAGCGTTGTTGGGGCCGGGACTAGCGGGGTCGCCGGGGAGCTGTTTTTT. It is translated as CSVVGAGTSGVAGELFF.

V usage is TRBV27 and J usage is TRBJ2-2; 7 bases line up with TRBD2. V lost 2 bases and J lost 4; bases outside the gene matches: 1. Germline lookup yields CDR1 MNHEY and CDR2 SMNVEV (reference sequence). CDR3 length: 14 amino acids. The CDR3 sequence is CASSLTGGTGELFF. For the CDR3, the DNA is TGTGCCAGCAGTTTAACGGGGGGCACCGGGGAGCTGTTTTTT.

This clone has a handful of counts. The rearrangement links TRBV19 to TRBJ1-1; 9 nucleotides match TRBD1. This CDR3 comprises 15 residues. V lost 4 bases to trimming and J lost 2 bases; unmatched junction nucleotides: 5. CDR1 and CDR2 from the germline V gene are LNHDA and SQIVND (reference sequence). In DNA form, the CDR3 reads TGTGCCAGTAGTAACTCACAGGGGGCAAACACTGAAGCTTTCTTT. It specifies CASSNSQGANTEAFF.

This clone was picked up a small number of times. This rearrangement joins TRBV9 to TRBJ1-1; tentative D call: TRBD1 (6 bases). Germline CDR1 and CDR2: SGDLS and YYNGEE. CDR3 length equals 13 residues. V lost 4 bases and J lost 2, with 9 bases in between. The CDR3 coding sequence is TGTGCCAGCAGCCGGGACATAAACACTGAAGCTTTCTTT. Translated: CASSRDINTEAFF.